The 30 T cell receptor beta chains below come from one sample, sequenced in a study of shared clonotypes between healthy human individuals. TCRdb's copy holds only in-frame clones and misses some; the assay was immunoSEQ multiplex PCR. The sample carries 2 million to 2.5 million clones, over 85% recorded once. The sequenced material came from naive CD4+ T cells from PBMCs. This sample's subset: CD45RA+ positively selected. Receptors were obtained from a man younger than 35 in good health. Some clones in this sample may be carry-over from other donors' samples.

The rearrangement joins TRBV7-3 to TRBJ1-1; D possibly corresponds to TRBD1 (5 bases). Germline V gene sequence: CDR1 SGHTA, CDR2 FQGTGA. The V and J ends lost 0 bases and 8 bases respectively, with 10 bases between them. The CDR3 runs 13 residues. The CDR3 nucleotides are TGTGCCAGCAGCTTAACGAGGGACCAAGAAGCTTTCTTT. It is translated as CASSLTRDQEAFF.

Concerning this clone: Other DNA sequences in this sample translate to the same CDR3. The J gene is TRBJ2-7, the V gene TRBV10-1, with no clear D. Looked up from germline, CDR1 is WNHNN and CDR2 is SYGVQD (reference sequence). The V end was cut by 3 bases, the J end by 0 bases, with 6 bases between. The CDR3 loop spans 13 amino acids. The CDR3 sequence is CASSEPSSYEQYF. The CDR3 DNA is TGCGCCAGCAGTGAACCGAGCTCCTACGAGCAGTACTTC.

The CDR3 nucleotides read TGTGCCAGCAGCTTTCGTGGTGGGGACGCTAGGGTGAGCAATCAGCCCCAGCATTTT. This codes for CASSFRGGDARVSNQPQHF. This chain links TRBV7-2 with TRBJ1-5, with a weak D call TRBD1 (5 bases). Germline assignment: CDR1 SGHTA and CDR2 FQGNSA. The CDR3 has 19 amino acids. V dropped 3 bases and J dropped 1 base, with 22 bases sitting between them.

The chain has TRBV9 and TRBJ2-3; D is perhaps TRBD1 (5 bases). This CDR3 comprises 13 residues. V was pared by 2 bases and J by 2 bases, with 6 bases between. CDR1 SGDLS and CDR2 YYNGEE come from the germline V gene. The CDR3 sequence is CASSVRATDTQYF. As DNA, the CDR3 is TGTGCCAGCAGCGTCAGGGCCACAGATACGCAGTATTTT.

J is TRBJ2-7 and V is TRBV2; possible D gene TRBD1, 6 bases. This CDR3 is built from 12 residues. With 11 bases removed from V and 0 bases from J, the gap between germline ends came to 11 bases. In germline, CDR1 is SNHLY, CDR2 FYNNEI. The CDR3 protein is CAGSGDSYEQYF. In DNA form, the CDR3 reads TGTGCCGGGTCAGGGGACTCCTACGAGCAGTACTTC.

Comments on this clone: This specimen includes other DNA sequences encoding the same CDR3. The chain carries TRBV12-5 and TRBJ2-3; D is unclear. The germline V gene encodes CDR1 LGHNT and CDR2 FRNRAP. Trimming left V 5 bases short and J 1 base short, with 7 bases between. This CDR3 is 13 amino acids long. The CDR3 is CASGPLGTDTQYF. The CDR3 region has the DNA TGTGCTAGTGGTCCGTTAGGCACAGATACGCAGTATTTT.

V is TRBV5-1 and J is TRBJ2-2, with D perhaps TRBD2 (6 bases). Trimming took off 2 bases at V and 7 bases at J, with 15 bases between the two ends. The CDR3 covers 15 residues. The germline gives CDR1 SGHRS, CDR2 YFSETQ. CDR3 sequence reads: CASSFTGSMVGELFF. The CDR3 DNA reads TGCGCCAGCAGCTTTACCGGGAGCATGGTCGGGGAGCTGTTTTTT.

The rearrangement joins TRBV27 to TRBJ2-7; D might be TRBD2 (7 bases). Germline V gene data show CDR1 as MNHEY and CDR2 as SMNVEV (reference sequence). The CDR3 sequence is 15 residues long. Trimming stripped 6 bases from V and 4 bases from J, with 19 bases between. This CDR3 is CASRFLRGGGYEQYF. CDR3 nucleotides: TGTGCCAGCAGATTCTTGCGAGGGGGGGGATACGAGCAGTACTTC.

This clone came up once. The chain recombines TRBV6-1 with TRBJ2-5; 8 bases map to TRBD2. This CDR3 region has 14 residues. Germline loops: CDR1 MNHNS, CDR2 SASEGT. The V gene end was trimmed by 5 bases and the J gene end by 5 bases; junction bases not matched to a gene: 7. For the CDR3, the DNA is TGTGCCAGCAGTATCGGCGGGAGGAGGGAGACCCAGTACTTC. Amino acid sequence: CASSIGGRRETQYF.

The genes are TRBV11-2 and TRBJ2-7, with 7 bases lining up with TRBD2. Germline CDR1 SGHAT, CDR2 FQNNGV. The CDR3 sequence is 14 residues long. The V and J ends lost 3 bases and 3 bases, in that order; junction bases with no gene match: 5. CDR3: CASSFFAGDYEQYF. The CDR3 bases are TGTGCCAGCAGCTTTTTTGCGGGAGACTACGAGCAGTACTTC.

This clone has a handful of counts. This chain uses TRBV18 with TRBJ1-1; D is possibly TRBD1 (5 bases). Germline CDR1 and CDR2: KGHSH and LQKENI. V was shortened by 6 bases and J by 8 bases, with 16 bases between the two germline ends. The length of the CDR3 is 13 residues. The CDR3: CASSLRDRTEAFF. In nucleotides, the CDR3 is TGTGCCAGCTCCCTTCGGGACCGGACGGAAGCTTTCTTT.

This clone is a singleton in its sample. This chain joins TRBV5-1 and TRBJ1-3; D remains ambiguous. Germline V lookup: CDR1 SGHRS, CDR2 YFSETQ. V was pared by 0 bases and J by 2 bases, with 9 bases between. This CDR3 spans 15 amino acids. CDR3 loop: CASSLASDPGNTIYF. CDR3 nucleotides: TGCGCCAGCAGCTTGGCGTCCGATCCTGGAAACACCATATATTTT.

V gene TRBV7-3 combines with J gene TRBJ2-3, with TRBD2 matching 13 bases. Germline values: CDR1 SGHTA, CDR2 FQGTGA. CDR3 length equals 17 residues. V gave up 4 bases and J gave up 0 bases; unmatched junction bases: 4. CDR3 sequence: CASSSWTSGGSTDTQYF. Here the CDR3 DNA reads TGTGCCAGCAGCTCGTGGACTAGCGGGGGTAGCACAGATACGCAGTATTTT.

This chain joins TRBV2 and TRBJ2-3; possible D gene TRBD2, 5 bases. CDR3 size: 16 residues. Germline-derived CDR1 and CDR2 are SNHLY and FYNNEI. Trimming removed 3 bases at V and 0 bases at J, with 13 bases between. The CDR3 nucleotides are TGTGCCAGCAGTGATGTCGGGGTTCCTAGCACAGATACGCAGTATTTT. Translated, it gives CASSDVGVPSTDTQYF.

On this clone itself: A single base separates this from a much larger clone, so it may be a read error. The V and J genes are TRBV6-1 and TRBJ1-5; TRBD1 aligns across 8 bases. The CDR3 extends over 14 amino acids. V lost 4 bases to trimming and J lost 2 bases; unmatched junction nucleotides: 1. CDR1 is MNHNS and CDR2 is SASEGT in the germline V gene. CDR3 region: CASSVTGGNQPQHF. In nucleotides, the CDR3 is TGTGCCAGCAGTGTGACAGGGGGCAATCAGCCCCAGCATTTT.

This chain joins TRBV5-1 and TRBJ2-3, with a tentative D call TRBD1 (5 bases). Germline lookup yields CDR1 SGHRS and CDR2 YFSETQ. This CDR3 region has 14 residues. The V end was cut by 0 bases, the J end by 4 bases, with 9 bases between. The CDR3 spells CASSLVGAADTQYF. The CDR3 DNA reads TGCGCCAGCAGCTTGGTAGGGGCTGCAGATACGCAGTATTTT.

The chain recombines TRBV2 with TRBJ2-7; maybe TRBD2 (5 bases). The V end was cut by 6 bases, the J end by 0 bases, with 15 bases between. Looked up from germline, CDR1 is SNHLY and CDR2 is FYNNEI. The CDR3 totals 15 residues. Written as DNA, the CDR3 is TGTGCCAGCAGCCGGACTCTCCCGGCCTCCTACGAGCAGTACTTC. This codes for CASSRTLPASYEQYF. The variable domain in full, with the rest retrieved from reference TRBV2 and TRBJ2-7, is EPEVTQTPSHQVTQMGQEVILRCVPISNHLYFYWYRQILGQKVEFLVSFYNNEISEKSEIFDDQFSVERPDGSNFTLKIRSTKLEDSAMYFCASSRTLPASYEQYFGPGTRLTVT.

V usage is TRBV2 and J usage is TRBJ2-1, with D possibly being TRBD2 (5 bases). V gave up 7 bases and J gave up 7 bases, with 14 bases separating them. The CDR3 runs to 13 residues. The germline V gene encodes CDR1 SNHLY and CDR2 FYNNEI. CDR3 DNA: TGTGCCAGCAAAAGGCTAGCCGGGAATGAGCAGTTCTTC. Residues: CASKRLAGNEQFF.

The CDR3 sequence: CASSQRGGDGYGYTF. CDR3 nucleotides: TGCGCCAGCAGCCAGAGAGGTGGGGACGGCTATGGCTACACCTTC. V usage is TRBV4-3 and J usage is TRBJ1-2; D is perhaps TRBD1 (5 bases). Germline V gives CDR1 LGHNA, CDR2 YSLEER. Trimming left V 3 bases short and J 4 bases short, with 15 bases between. The CDR3 extends over 15 amino acids.

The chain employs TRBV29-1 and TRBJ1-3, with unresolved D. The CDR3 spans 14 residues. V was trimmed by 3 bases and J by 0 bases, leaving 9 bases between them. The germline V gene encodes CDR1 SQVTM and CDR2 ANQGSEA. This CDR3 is CSVDRQLSGNTIYF. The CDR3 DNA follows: TGCAGCGTTGATAGACAACTCTCTGGAAACACCATATATTTT. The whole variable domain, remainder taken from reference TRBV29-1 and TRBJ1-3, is SAVISQKPSRDICQRGTSLTIQCQVDSQVTMMFWYRQQPGQSLTLIATANQGSEATYESGFVIDKFPISRPNLTFSTLTVSNMSPEDSSIYLCSVDRQLSGNTIYFGEGSWLTVV.

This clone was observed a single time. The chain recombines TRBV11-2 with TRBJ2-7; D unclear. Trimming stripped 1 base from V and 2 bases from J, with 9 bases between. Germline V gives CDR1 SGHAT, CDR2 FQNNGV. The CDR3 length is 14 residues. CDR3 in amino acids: CASSLVRLTYEQYF. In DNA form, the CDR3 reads TGTGCCAGCAGCTTAGTTCGGTTGACCTACGAGCAGTACTTC.

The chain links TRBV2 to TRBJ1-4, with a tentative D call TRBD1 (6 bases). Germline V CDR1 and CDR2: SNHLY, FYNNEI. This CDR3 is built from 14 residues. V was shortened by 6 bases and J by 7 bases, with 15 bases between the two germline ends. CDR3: CASSYRDFGEKLFF. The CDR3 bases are TGTGCCAGCAGCTACAGGGATTTCGGTGAAAAACTGTTTTTT.

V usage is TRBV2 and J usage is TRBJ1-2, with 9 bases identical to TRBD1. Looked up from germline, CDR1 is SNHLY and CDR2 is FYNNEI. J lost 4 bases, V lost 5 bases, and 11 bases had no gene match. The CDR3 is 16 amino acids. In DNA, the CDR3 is TGTGCCAGCAGTCGGGGGGGGACAGGGACCGTCTATGGCTACACCTTC. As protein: CASSRGGTGTVYGYTF.

The CDR3: CATSQRGTGANVLTF. In nucleotides, the CDR3 is TGTGCCACCAGTCAGAGGGGAACTGGGGCCAACGTCCTGACTTTC. The chain has TRBV15 and TRBJ2-6; D tentatively fits TRBD1 or TRBD2 (5 bases each). This CDR3 contains 15 residues. CDR1 and CDR2 from the germline V gene are LNHNV and YYDKDF (reference sequence). V lost 6 bases and J lost 2, with 11 bases in between.

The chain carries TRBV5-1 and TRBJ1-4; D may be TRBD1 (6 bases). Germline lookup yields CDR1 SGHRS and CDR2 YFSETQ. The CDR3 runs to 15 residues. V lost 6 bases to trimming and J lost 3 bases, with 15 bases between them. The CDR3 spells CASTPGRGANEKLFF. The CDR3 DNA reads TGCGCCAGCACCCCGGGCAGGGGTGCTAATGAAAAACTGTTTTTT.

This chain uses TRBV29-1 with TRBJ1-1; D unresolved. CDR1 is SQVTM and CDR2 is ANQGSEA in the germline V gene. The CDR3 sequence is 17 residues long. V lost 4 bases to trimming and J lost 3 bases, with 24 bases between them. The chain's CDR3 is CSVGPSWTSSRDTEAFF. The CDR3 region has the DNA TGCAGCGTTGGCCCTTCGTGGACCTCCTCGAGGGACACTGAAGCTTTCTTT. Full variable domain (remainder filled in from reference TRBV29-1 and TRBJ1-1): SAVISQKPSRDICQRGTSLTIQCQVDSQVTMMFWYRQQPGQSLTLIATANQGSEATYESGFVIDKFPISRPNLTFSTLTVSNMSPEDSSIYLCSVGPSWTSSRDTEAFFGQGTRLTVV.

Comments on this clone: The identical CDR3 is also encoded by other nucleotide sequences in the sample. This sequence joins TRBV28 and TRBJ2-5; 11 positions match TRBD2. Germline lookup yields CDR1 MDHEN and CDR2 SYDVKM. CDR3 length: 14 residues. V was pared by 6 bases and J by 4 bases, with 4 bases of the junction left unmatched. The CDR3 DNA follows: TGTGCCAGCAGGGCAGGACTAGCGGGAGAGACCCAGTACTTC. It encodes CASRAGLAGETQYF. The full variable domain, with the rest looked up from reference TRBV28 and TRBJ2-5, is DVKVTQSSRYLVKRTGEKVFLECVQDMDHENMFWYRQDPGLGLRLIYFSYDVKMKEKGDIPEGYSVSREKKERFSLILESASTNQTSMYLCASRAGLAGETQYFGPGTRLLVL.

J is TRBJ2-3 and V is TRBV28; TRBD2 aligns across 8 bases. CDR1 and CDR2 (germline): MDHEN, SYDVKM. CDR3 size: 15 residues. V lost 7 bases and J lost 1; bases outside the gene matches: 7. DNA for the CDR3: TGTGCCAGCATTCGAACTAGCGGTCGCACAGATACGCAGTATTTT. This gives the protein CASIRTSGRTDTQYF. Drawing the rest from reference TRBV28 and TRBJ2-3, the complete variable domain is DVKVTQSSRYLVKRTGEKVFLECVQDMDHENMFWYRQDPGLGLRLIYFSYDVKMKEKGDIPEGYSVSREKKERFSLILESASTNQTSMYLCASIRTSGRTDTQYFGPGTRLTVL.

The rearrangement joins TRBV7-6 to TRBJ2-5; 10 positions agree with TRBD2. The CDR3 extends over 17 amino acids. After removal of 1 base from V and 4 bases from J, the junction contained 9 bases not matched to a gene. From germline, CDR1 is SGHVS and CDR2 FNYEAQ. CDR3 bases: TGTGCCAGCAGCTTAGGTCTGGCTAGCGGGAGTGGAGAGACCCAGTACTTC. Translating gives CASSLGLASGSGETQYF.

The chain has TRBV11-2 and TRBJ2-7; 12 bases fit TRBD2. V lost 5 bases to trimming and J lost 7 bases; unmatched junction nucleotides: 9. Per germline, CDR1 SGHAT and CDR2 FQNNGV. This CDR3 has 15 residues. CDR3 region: CASSKGLAGLGEQYF. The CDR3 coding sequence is TGTGCCAGCAGCAAGGGACTAGCGGGCCTGGGGGAGCAGTACTTC.